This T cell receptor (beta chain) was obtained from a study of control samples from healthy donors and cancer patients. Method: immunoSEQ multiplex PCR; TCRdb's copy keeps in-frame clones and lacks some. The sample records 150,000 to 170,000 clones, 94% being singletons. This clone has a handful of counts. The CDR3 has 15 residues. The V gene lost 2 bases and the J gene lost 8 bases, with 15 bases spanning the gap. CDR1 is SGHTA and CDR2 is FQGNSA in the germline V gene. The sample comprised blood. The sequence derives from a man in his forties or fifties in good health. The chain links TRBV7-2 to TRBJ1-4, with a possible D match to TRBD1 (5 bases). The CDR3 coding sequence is TGTGCCAGCAGCTTAAGCCAGGGAGGCGGAGAAAAACTGTTTTTT. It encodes CASSLSQGGGEKLFF.